This TCR beta chain was captured in a study of CD8 T cells in Susac syndrome. The V and J ends lost 2 bases and 4 bases respectively, with 12 bases between them. The CDR3 is made up of 14 amino acids. CDR1 is MDHEN, CDR2 SYDVKM, per germline. After extraction with the RNeasy kit, roughly 0.5 to 1 ug of the RNA was reverse transcribed using random hexamers. TCRdb re-analysed the immunoSEQ multiplex PCR reads in MiXCR, keeping a single row per CDR3 protein. The repertoire consists of 250,000 to 300,000 distinct CDR3 sequences, with 70% to 90% occurring once and the leading ten covering 0.21%. J is TRBJ2-7 and V is TRBV28, with a possible D match to TRBD1 (6 bases). Sequenced input: CD8+ T cells from PBMCs. The clonotype comes from a human donor with multiple sclerosis. CDR3 DNA sequence: TGTGCCAGCAGTTTACTTACAGGGATTTACGAGCAGTACTTC. Protein: CASSLLTGIYEQYF.